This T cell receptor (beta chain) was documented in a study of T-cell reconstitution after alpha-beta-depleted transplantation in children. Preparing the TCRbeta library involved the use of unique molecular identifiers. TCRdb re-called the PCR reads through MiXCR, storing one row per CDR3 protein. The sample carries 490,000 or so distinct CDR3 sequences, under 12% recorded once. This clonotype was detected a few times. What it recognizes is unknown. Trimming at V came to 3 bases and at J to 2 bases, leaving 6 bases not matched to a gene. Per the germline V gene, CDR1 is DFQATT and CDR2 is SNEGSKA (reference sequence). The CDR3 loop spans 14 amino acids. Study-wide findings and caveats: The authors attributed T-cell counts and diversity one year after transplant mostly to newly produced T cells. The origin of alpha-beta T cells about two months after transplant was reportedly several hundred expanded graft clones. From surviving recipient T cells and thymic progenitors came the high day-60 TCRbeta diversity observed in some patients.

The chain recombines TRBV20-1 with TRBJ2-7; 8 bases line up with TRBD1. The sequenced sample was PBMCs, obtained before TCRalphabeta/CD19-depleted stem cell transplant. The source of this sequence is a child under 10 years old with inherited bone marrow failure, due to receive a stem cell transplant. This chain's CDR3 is CSARAMGQAYEQYF. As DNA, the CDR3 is TGCAGTGCTAGGGCCATGGGACAGGCCTACGAGCAGTACTTC.